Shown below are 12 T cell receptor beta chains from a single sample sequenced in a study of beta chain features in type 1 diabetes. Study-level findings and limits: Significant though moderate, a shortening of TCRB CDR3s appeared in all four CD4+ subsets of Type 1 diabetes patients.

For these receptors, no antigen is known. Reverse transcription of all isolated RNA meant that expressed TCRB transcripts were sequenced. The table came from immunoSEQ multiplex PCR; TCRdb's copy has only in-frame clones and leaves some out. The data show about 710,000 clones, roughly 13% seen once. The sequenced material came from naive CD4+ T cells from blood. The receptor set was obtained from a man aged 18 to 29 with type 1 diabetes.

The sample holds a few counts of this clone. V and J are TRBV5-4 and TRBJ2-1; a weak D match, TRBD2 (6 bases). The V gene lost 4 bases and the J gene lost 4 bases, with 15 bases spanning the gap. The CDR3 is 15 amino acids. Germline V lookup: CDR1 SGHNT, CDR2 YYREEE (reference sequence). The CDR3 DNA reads TGTGCCAGCAGCCCCGGGACTCAGCCTTACAATGAGCAGTTCTTC. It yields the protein CASSPGTQPYNEQFF.

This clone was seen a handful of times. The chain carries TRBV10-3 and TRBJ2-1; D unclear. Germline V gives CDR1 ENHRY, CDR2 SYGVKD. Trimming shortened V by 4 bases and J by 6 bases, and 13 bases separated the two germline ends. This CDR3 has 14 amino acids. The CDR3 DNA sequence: TGTGCCATCAGTGCGACTTCCGAAGGCAATGAGCAGTTCTTC. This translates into CAISATSEGNEQFF.

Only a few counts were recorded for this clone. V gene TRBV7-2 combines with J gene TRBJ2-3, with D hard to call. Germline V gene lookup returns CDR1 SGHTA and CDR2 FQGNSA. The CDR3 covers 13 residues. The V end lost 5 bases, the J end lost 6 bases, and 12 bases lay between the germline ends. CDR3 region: CASSRNAVDTQYF. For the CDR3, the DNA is TGTGCCAGCAGCAGAAATGCAGTCGATACGCAGTATTTT. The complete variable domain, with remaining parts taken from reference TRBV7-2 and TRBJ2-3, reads GAGVSQSPSNKVTEKGKDVELRCDPISGHTALYWYRQSLGQGLEFLIYFQGNSAPDKSGLPSDRFSAERTGGSVSTLTIQRTQQEDSAVYLCASSRNAVDTQYFGPGTRLTVL.

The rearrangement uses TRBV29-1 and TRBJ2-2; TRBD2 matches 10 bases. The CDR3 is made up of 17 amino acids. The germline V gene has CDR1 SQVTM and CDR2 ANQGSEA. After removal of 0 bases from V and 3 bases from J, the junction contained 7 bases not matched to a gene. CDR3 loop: CSVEERAGGQHTGELFF. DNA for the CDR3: TGCAGCGTTGAAGAACGAGCGGGAGGGCAGCACACCGGGGAGCTGTTTTTT.

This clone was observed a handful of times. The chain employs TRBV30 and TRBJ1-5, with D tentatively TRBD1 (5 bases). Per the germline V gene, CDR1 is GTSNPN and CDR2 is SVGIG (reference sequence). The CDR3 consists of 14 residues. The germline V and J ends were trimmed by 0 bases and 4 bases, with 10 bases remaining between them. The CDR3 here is CAWSVRAGNQPQHF. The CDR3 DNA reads TGTGCCTGGAGTGTAAGGGCAGGGAATCAGCCCCAGCATTTT.

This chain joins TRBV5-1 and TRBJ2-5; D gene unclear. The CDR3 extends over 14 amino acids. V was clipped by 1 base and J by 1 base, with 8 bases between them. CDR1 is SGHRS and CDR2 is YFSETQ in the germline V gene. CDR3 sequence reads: CASSLIRTQETQYF. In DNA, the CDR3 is TGCGCCAGCAGCTTGATCCGGACCCAAGAGACCCAGTACTTC.

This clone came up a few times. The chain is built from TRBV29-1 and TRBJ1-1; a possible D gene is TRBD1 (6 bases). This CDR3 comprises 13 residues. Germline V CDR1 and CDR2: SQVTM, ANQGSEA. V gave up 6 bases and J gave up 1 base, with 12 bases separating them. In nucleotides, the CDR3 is TGCAGCGTCTTGGACAGACCGAACACTGAAGCTTTCTTT. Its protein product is CSVLDRPNTEAFF. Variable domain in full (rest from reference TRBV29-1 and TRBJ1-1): SAVISQKPSRDICQRGTSLTIQCQVDSQVTMMFWYRQQPGQSLTLIATANQGSEATYESGFVIDKFPISRPNLTFSTLTVSNMSPEDSSIYLCSVLDRPNTEAFFGQGTRLTVV.

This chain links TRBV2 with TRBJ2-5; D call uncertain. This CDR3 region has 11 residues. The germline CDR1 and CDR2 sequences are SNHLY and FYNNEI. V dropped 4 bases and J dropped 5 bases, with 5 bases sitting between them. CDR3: CASSGTETQYF. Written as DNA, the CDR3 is TGTGCCAGCAGTGGTACGGAGACCCAGTACTTC. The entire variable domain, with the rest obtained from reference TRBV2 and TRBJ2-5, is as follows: EPEVTQTPSHQVTQMGQEVILRCVPISNHLYFYWYRQILGQKVEFLVSFYNNEISEKSEIFDDQFSVERPDGSNFTLKIRSTKLEDSAMYFCASSGTETQYFGPGTRLLVL.

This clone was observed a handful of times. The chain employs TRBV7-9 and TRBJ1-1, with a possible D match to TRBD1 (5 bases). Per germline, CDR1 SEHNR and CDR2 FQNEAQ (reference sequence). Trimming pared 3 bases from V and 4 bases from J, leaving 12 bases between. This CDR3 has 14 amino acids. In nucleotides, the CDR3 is TGTGCCAGCAGCTTCGGAGGGGAGAGCACTGAAGCTTTCTTT. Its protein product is CASSFGGESTEAFF.

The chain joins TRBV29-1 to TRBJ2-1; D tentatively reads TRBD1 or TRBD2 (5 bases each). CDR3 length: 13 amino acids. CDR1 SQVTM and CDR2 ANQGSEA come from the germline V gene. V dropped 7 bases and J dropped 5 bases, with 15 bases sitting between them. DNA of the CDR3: TGCAGCGCCAACCGAGGGGTGGACAATGAGCAGTTCTTC. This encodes CSANRGVDNEQFF.

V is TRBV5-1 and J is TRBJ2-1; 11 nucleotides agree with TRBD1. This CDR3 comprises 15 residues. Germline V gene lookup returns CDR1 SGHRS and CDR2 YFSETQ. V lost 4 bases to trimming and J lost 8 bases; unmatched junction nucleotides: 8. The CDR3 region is CASSHPGQGVHEQFF. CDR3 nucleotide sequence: TGCGCCAGCAGCCACCCGGGACAGGGGGTTCATGAGCAGTTCTTC.

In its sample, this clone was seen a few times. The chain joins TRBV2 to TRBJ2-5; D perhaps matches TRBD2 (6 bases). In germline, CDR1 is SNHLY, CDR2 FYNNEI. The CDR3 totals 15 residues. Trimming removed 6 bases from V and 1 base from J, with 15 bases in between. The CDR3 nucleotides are TGTGCCAGCAGGGTGACGGGGGTCCCCCAAGAGACCCAGTACTTC. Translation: CASRVTGVPQETQYF.